The 23 T cell receptor beta chains below come from one sample, sequenced in a study of T cell responses to AZD1222 COVID-19 vaccine. The protocol was immunoSEQ multiplex PCR, while the TCRdb copy is restricted to in-frame clones and leaves out a portion. This table holds about 140,000 clones, approximately 90% found once. This specimen consisted of peripheral blood, obtained 28 days after the second AZD1222 dose. These receptors came from an adult who received the AZD1222 COVID-19 vaccine.

J is TRBJ2-3 and V is TRBV19, with 7 nucleotides matching TRBD2. CDR3 length: 15 amino acids. The germline V gene has CDR1 LNHDA and CDR2 SQIVND (reference sequence). V was clipped by 0 bases and J by 2 bases; unmatched bases: 2. The CDR3 loop is CASSIELAYTDTQYF. The CDR3 DNA sequence: TGTGCCAGTAGTATAGAACTAGCGTACACAGATACGCAGTATTTT.

This clone was detected only once. This sequence joins TRBV15 and TRBJ1-5; no firm D call. Per the germline V gene, CDR1 is LNHNV and CDR2 is YYDKDF (reference sequence). The CDR3 covers 12 residues. V lost 1 base, J lost 4 bases, and 2 bases lay in between. CDR3 sequence (DNA): TGTGCCACCAGCAGAGGGAATCAGCCCCAGCATTTT. Protein: CATSRGNQPQHF.

The chain couples TRBV10-1 to TRBJ2-5; 10 bases match TRBD2. The V segment lost 2 bases and the J segment 2 bases; nucleotides outside the gene matches: 2. Germline V gene data show CDR1 as WNHNN and CDR2 as SYGVQD (reference sequence). The CDR3 has 15 residues. The CDR3 nucleotides are TGCGCCAGCAGTGAGGCAGCGGGAGGGCAAGAGACCCAGTACTTC. This gives the protein CASSEAAGGQETQYF.

The sample holds one count of this clone. The genes are TRBV18 and TRBJ1-6; D is perhaps TRBD1 (5 bases). CDR1 KGHSH and CDR2 LQKENI come from the germline V gene. Trimming stripped 3 bases from V and 10 bases from J, with 16 bases between. This CDR3 is 15 amino acids long. CDR3 sequence: CASSPQGGLASPLHF. CDR3 nucleotides: TGTGCCAGCTCACCCCAGGGCGGGTTGGCCTCACCCCTCCACTTT.

In its sample, this clone was seen once. This sequence joins TRBV10-3 and TRBJ1-2, with 9 bases matching TRBD1. V dropped 5 bases and J dropped 5; count of bases not matched to a gene: 9. The CDR3 runs to 15 residues. Per the germline V gene, CDR1 is ENHRY and CDR2 is SYGVKD. The CDR3 sequence is CAISPTDRGRYGYTF. The CDR3 DNA is TGTGCCATCAGTCCCACGGACAGGGGTAGATATGGCTACACCTTC.

The CDR3 DNA sequence: TGTGCCAGCAGGACTAGCGGGGGGGCCCGGGAGACCCAGTACTTC. It translates to CASRTSGGARETQYF. The chain is built from TRBV7-9 and TRBJ2-5; 14 nucleotides match TRBD2. Losses at the gene ends were 6 bases for V and 5 bases for J; bases not matched to a gene: 5. Germline V gene sequence: CDR1 SEHNR, CDR2 FQNEAQ (reference sequence). This CDR3 contains 15 residues. Full variable domain (remainder filled in from reference TRBV7-9 and TRBJ2-5): DTGVSQNPRHKITKRGQNVTFRCDPISEHNRLYWYRQTLGQGPEFLTYFQNEAQLEKSRLLSDRFSAERPKGSFSTLEIQRTEQGDSAMYLCASRTSGGARETQYFGPGTRLLVL.

This clone was recorded once. J is TRBJ1-1 and V is TRBV28; TRBD1 matches 11 bases. CDR1 and CDR2 (germline): MDHEN, SYDVKM. The CDR3 covers 14 residues. Trimming at V came to 4 bases and at J to 4 bases, leaving 2 bases not matched to a gene. The CDR3 bases are TGTGCCAGCAGTTGGACAGGGGGCAGCACTGAAGCTTTCTTT. Protein sequence: CASSWTGGSTEAFF.

V usage is TRBV7-9 and J usage is TRBJ1-4; a weak D match, TRBD1 (6 bases). The CDR3 sequence is 15 residues long. Per germline, CDR1 SEHNR and CDR2 FQNEAQ (reference sequence). Trimming stripped 2 bases from V and 5 bases from J, with 12 bases between. The CDR3 DNA reads TGTGCCAGCAGCTTACCGACAGGCAGAAATGAAAAACTGTTTTTT. Protein sequence: CASSLPTGRNEKLFF.

This clone showed up just a few times. The rearrangement joins TRBV28 to TRBJ1-5, with TRBD1 matching 8 bases. CDR1 is MDHEN and CDR2 is SYDVKM in the germline V gene. This CDR3 has 15 amino acids. The J segment lost 4 bases and the V segment lost 2 bases, leaving 4 bases of the junction unmatched. CDR3 sequence reads: CASSLGQGSNQPQHF. The CDR3 DNA is TGTGCCAGCAGTTTAGGACAGGGAAGTAATCAGCCCCAGCATTTT. Full variable domain (rest looked up from reference TRBV28 and TRBJ1-5): DVKVTQSSRYLVKRTGEKVFLECVQDMDHENMFWYRQDPGLGLRLIYFSYDVKMKEKGDIPEGYSVSREKKERFSLILESASTNQTSMYLCASSLGQGSNQPQHFGDGTRLSIL.

The chain joins TRBV10-3 to TRBJ2-1; no firm D call. V was shortened by 2 bases and J by 8 bases, with 4 bases between the two germline ends. The CDR3 is made up of 11 amino acids. Germline-derived CDR1 and CDR2 are ENHRY and SYGVKD. The CDR3 bases are TGTGCCATCAGTGAGATCGATGAGCAGTTCTTC. Protein sequence: CAISEIDEQFF.

The genes are TRBV12-3 or TRBV12-4 and TRBJ2-1, with D possibly being TRBD2 (5 bases). V was trimmed by 4 bases and J by 7 bases, leaving 8 bases between them. There are 12 residues in the CDR3. The CDR3 loop is CASSSRRNEQFF. The CDR3 DNA is TGTGCCAGCAGTTCCAGGAGGAATGAGCAGTTCTTC.

This clone was counted a single time. The rearrangement uses TRBV6-5 and TRBJ2-5, with 7 bases fitting TRBD1. Germline-derived CDR1 and CDR2 are MNHEY and SVGAGI. V lost 6 bases and J lost 4; bases outside the gene matches: 11. This CDR3 spans 15 amino acids. The CDR3 DNA follows: TGTGCCAGCAGGGGGGACAGTTTTCATGGAGAGACCCAGTACTTC. Translating it yields CASRGDSFHGETQYF.

CDR3 region: CASSQDDTRGAPLHF. The CDR3 DNA follows: TGCGCCAGCAGCCAAGACGACACGCGAGGGGCACCCCTCCACTTT. The rearrangement uses TRBV4-1 and TRBJ1-6; maybe TRBD1 (5 bases). The CDR3 runs to 15 residues. Trimming shortened V by 0 bases and J by 11 bases, and 14 bases separated the two germline ends. The germline V gene encodes CDR1 MGHRA and CDR2 YSYEKL.

Only a few counts were recorded for this clone. The chain recombines TRBV29-1 with TRBJ2-7; TRBD1 or TRBD2 may be the D gene (5 bases each). The CDR3 covers 11 residues. CDR1 is SQVTM, CDR2 ANQGSEA, per germline. Trimming took 4 bases from V and 4 from J, leaving 8 bases between them. CDR3: CSVGDLYEQYF. CDR3 nucleotides: TGCAGCGTTGGGGACCTGTACGAGCAGTACTTC.

V gene TRBV5-4 combines with J gene TRBJ1-1; perhaps TRBD1 as D (6 bases). V was clipped by 5 bases and J by 1 base, with 15 bases between them. Per the germline V gene, CDR1 is SGHNT and CDR2 is YYREEE (reference sequence). The CDR3 contains 15 residues. CDR3 amino acids: CASREGGSGNTEAFF. CDR3 nucleotides: TGTGCCAGCAGGGAGGGGGGTTCGGGGAACACTGAAGCTTTCTTT.

This chain connects TRBV4-1 to TRBJ1-3; no clear D gene. Germline V gives CDR1 MGHRA, CDR2 YSYEKL. Trimming pared 0 bases from V and 7 bases from J, leaving 7 bases between. This CDR3 has 13 residues. CDR3: CASSQDRRNTIYF. The CDR3, as DNA: TGCGCCAGCAGCCAAGATCGACGTAACACCATATATTTT.

The chain uses TRBV4-2 and TRBJ1-3; tentatively, D is TRBD1 (5 bases). Germline values: CDR1 LGHNA, CDR2 YNFKEQ. The CDR3 consists of 16 residues. Trimming took 4 bases from V and 0 from J, leaving 13 bases between them. CDR3 nucleotides: TGTGCCAGCAGCCCGCGTGACAGAGACTCTGGAAACACCATATATTTT. Its protein is CASSPRDRDSGNTIYF.

The chain recombines TRBV9 with TRBJ1-1, with no clear D. The CDR3 extends over 14 amino acids. Per germline, CDR1 SGDLS and CDR2 YYNGEE. Trimming took 0 bases from V and 4 from J, leaving 10 bases between them. CDR3 protein: CASSVDGSPTEAFF. CDR3 nucleotides: TGTGCCAGCAGCGTAGATGGGAGTCCCACTGAAGCTTTCTTT.

This chain uses TRBV9 with TRBJ1-5, with D maybe TRBD1 (5 bases). The CDR3 length is 15 residues. In germline, CDR1 is SGDLS, CDR2 YYNGEE. The CDR3 reads CASPSRDTSNQPQHF. CDR3 DNA sequence: TGTGCTTCGCCGAGCAGGGATACGAGCAATCAGCCCCAGCATTTT.

The V call is TRBV7-3, the J call TRBJ1-2; no firm D call. Trimming removed 2 bases from V and 6 bases from J, with 16 bases in between. Germline V gene lookup returns CDR1 SGHTA and CDR2 FQGTGA. The CDR3 is 15 residues long. The CDR3 region is CASSLLVPTRDGYTF. CDR3 nucleotides: TGTGCCAGCAGCTTATTGGTTCCGACCCGCGATGGCTACACCTTC. Full variable domain (remainder filled in from reference TRBV7-3 and TRBJ1-2): GAGVSQTPSNKVTEKGKYVELRCDPISGHTALYWYRQSLGQGPEFLIYFQGTGAADDSGLPNDRFFAVRPEGSVSTLKIQRTERGDSAVYLCASSLLVPTRDGYTFGSGTRLTVV.

The J gene is TRBJ2-3, the V gene TRBV5-1; 10 bases agree with TRBD1. The germline V gene has CDR1 SGHRS and CDR2 YFSETQ. This CDR3 region has 14 residues. V dropped 8 bases and J dropped 3; count of bases not matched to a gene: 6. The CDR3 DNA sequence: TGCGCCAGTGGGGACAGGGGAGCTACAGATACGCAGTATTTT. Residues: CASGDRGATDTQYF.

Here the CDR3 reads CASSPTWTSGKVGEQFF. The CDR3 nucleotides read TGTGCCAGCAGCCCCACCTGGACTAGCGGGAAAGTGGGTGAGCAGTTCTTC. This sequence joins TRBV7-9 and TRBJ2-1, with TRBD2 matching over 12 bases. The CDR3 has 17 residues. The germline V gene has CDR1 SEHNR and CDR2 FQNEAQ (reference sequence). Trimming cost V 5 bases and J 9 bases; bases outside gene matches: 14. Full variable domain (remainder filled in from reference TRBV7-9 and TRBJ2-1): DTGVSQNPRHKITKRGQNVTFRCDPISEHNRLYWYRQTLGQGPEFLTYFQNEAQLEKSRLLSDRFSAERPKGSFSTLEIQRTEQGDSAMYLCASSPTWTSGKVGEQFFGPGTRLTVL.

The rearrangement links TRBV11-3 to TRBJ1-1, with D unclear. The CDR3 runs to 13 residues. Trimming stripped 6 bases from V and 6 bases from J, with 14 bases between. In germline, CDR1 is SGHNT, CDR2 YENEEA. CDR3 loop: CASSPGLSAEAFF. In DNA form, the CDR3 reads TGTGCCAGCAGTCCCGGCCTTAGCGCTGAAGCTTTCTTT.